Detailed here is one TCR beta chain. Its antigen is not known. This sample stems from a study of cytomegalovirus exposure and HLA in healthy donors. Study observations and caveats: According to the study, 160 or so TCR beta chains were cytomegalovirus-associated.

After removal of 4 bases from V and 1 base from J, the junction contained 5 bases not matched to a gene. From germline, CDR1 is MNHNY and CDR2 SVGAGI (reference sequence). The CDR3 sequence is 16 residues long. Sequenced by immunoSEQ multiplex PCR; TCRdb stores in-frame clones only, minus some. The sample has roughly 170,000 clones, about 80% seen once. The chain recombines TRBV6-6 with TRBJ2-2, with TRBD2 identical over 8 bases. The TCR originated in a woman aged 18-29 years in good health and CMV-seropositive. The specimen was PBMCs. CDR3 nucleotide sequence: TGTGCCAGCAGTTCCGGGGGGGGGCTGAACACCGGGGAGCTGTTTTTT. Its protein is CASSSGGGLNTGELFF.